The 23 T cell receptor beta chains below were found in one sample sequenced in a study of CD8+ T cells in alopecia areata. cDNA prepared by RNA extraction and subsequent reverse transcription served as the template for sequencing. The data were produced by immunoSEQ multiplex PCR, yet TCRdb's version contains in-frame clones alone and is incomplete. The table shows 100,000 to 150,000 clones, with almost 50% occurring only once. Sequencing used CD8+ T cells sorted from blood, obtained at week 0. These receptor sequences come from a human donor with alopecia areata.

This clone turned up a few times. The chain employs TRBV5-1 and TRBJ2-2, with unresolved D. Germline CDR1 SGHRS, CDR2 YFSETQ. This CDR3 comprises 15 residues. Trimming removed 1 base from V and 0 bases from J, with 7 bases in between. The CDR3 region is CASSLRVTNTGELFF. CDR3 nucleotide sequence: TGCGCCAGCAGCTTGAGGGTCACGAACACCGGGGAGCTGTTTTTT.

V is TRBV19 and J is TRBJ1-1; no firm D call. The V end lost 8 bases, the J end lost 0 bases, and 10 bases lay between the germline ends. This CDR3 is built from 13 residues. Looked up from germline, CDR1 is LNHDA and CDR2 is SQIVND (reference sequence). The CDR3 protein is CASCPGLNTEAFF. The CDR3 nucleotides read TGTGCCAGTTGTCCGGGTCTGAACACTGAAGCTTTCTTT.

The chain has TRBV2 and TRBJ1-5; D call uncertain. Looked up from germline, CDR1 is SNHLY and CDR2 is FYNNEI. This CDR3 has 15 residues. V dropped 4 bases and J dropped 5 bases, with 15 bases sitting between them. The chain's CDR3 is CASSGIWVNHQPQHF. The DNA of the CDR3 is TGTGCCAGCAGTGGTATTTGGGTTAATCATCAGCCCCAGCATTTT.

This clone was seen a handful of times. V and J are TRBV29-1 and TRBJ2-1; the match to TRBD1 covers 7 bases. V was pared by 8 bases and J by 0 bases, with 4 bases of the junction left unmatched. Germline V CDR1 and CDR2: SQVTM, ANQGSEA. CDR3 size: 13 residues. CDR3: CSSRGSSYNEQFF. CDR3 DNA sequence: TGCAGCTCCAGGGGGAGCTCCTACAATGAGCAGTTCTTC.

This chain links TRBV6-5 with TRBJ2-7; 7 bases match TRBD2. Germline values: CDR1 MNHEY, CDR2 SVGAGI. The trim removed 8 bases at V and 3 bases at J, leaving 13 bases unmatched. The CDR3 covers 15 residues. As DNA, the CDR3 is TGTGCCAGCTCGGCGGGAGACCCGGGGGGCTACGAGCAGTACTTC. Translation: CASSAGDPGGYEQYF.

This clone was detected once. This chain uses TRBV30 with TRBJ2-7; D is unclear. Trimming removed 8 bases at V and 3 bases at J, with 17 bases between. The germline gives CDR1 GTSNPN, CDR2 SVGIG (reference sequence). CDR3 length equals 13 residues. CDR3 DNA sequence: TGTGCCGGCACCGGGCCCTTCCTCTACGAGCAGTACTTC. Protein sequence: CAGTGPFLYEQYF. Full variable domain (missing parts from reference TRBV30 and TRBJ2-7): SQTIHQWPATLVQPVGSPLSLECTVEGTSNPNLYWYRQAAGRGLQLLFYSVGIGQISSEVPQNLSASRPQDRQFILSSKKLLLSDSGFYLCAGTGPFLYEQYFGPGTRLTVT.

This chain connects TRBV13 to TRBJ2-1; D not certain. Germline lookup yields CDR1 PRHDT and CDR2 FYEKMQ (reference sequence). The CDR3 has 12 residues. Trimming took off 4 bases at V and 11 bases at J, with 12 bases between the two ends. The CDR3 sequence: CASSSYDLQQFF. The CDR3, as DNA: TGTGCCAGCAGCTCCTACGATCTCCAGCAGTTCTTC.

V gene TRBV27 combines with J gene TRBJ2-7, with TRBD1 as a possible D gene (6 bases). The germline V gene encodes CDR1 MNHEY and CDR2 SMNVEV (reference sequence). V lost 4 bases and J 2 bases, leaving 9 bases between the germline ends. This CDR3 has 13 residues. The CDR3 region has the DNA TGTGCCAGCAGTTCCCGGACAGCCTACGAGCAGTACTTC. This encodes CASSSRTAYEQYF.

The chain couples TRBV6-5 to TRBJ2-1; maybe TRBD2 (6 bases). The ends were cut back, 6 bases at V and 5 bases at J, with 14 bases in the middle. Germline V gives CDR1 MNHEY, CDR2 SVGAGI. This CDR3 region has 14 residues. The CDR3 sequence: CASSPGEVNNEQFF. For the CDR3, the DNA is TGTGCCAGCAGCCCCGGGGAGGTTAACAATGAGCAGTTCTTC.

A few counts support this clone. V and J are TRBV6-5 and TRBJ2-7, with a possible D match to TRBD1 (5 bases). Germline lookup yields CDR1 MNHEY and CDR2 SVGAGI. V lost 0 bases and J 2 bases, leaving 11 bases between the germline ends. This CDR3 has 15 amino acids. The CDR3 is CASSYSTVLPYEQYF. CDR3 bases: TGTGCCAGCAGTTACTCGACAGTTCTTCCCTACGAGCAGTACTTC.

The rearrangement links TRBV5-4 to TRBJ1-1, with TRBD1 as a possible D gene (6 bases). Germline V CDR1 and CDR2: SGHNT, YYREEE (reference sequence). V lost 3 bases and J 2 bases, leaving 8 bases between the germline ends. The CDR3 totals 13 residues. The DNA for the CDR3 is TGTGCCAGCAGCTGGACAGAAAACACTGAAGCTTTCTTT. This translates into CASSWTENTEAFF.

The V gene is TRBV27, the J gene TRBJ2-7; D might be TRBD1 (5 bases). The V and J ends lost 8 bases and 1 base respectively, with 15 bases between them. Germline V gene lookup returns CDR1 MNHEY and CDR2 SMNVEV (reference sequence). The CDR3 is 14 amino acids. The CDR3 region has the DNA TGTGCCAGCTCCTGGGGCAGTGAATCCTACGAGCAGTACTTC. Translated, it gives CASSWGSESYEQYF.

This sequence joins TRBV25-1 and TRBJ2-5; D may be TRBD2 (5 bases). V gave up 1 base and J gave up 4 bases, with 10 bases separating them. Germline CDR1 MGHDK, CDR2 SYGVNS. The CDR3 covers 14 residues. The CDR3 nucleotides read TGTGCCAGCAGTGAATTAGAGGGCTTAGAGACCCAGTACTTC. It yields the protein CASSELEGLETQYF.

This clone showed up just once. The rearrangement links TRBV30 to TRBJ2-7, with D uncertain. V was pared by 1 base and J by 6 bases, with 10 bases between. The germline CDR1 and CDR2 sequences are GTSNPN and SVGIG (reference sequence). This CDR3 comprises 12 residues. The CDR3 DNA sequence: TGTGCCTGGAGTGCCGGCCTCTCCGAGCAGTACTTC. Its translation is CAWSAGLSEQYF.

In this sample, this clone turned up a few times. The chain employs TRBV19 and TRBJ1-2, with D unclear. Trimming stripped 7 bases from V and 6 bases from J, with 12 bases between. The CDR3 is made up of 12 amino acids. CDR1 and CDR2 (germline): LNHDA, SQIVND (reference sequence). The CDR3 sequence is CASKEGYNGYTF. CDR3 bases: TGTGCCAGTAAGGAGGGATATAATGGCTACACCTTC.

This rearrangement joins TRBV29-1 to TRBJ2-5; either TRBD1 or TRBD2 may fit D (6 bases each). Germline V gives CDR1 SQVTM, CDR2 ANQGSEA. Trimming stripped 3 bases from V and 3 bases from J, with 20 bases between. The CDR3 has 16 amino acids. The CDR3 DNA is TGCAGCGTTGAGGACGGGAGACAGGCGAGAGAAGAGACCCAGTACTTC. It encodes CSVEDGRQAREETQYF.

V is TRBV7-3 and J is TRBJ2-3; perhaps D is TRBD1 or TRBD2 (5 bases each). The germline V and J ends were trimmed by 4 bases and 1 base, with 15 bases remaining between them. CDR1 and CDR2 (germline): SGHTA, FQGTGA. CDR3 length: 16 residues. The CDR3 region is CASSSTGRAGTDTQYF. The CDR3 region has the DNA TGTGCCAGCAGCTCCACGGGGCGGGCGGGCACAGATACGCAGTATTTT.

The chain links TRBV5-4 to TRBJ2-1, with TRBD2 matching 8 bases. This CDR3 contains 15 residues. V lost 3 bases and J lost 8; bases outside the gene matches: 10. Germline CDR1 SGHNT, CDR2 YYREEE (reference sequence). The CDR3 sequence is CASSSLDSGADEQFF. The CDR3 coding sequence is TGTGCCAGCAGCTCCCTGGATAGCGGGGCTGATGAGCAGTTCTTC.

This clone was detected a few times. The chain has TRBV19 and TRBJ2-3; D is ambiguous. Trimming left V 5 bases short and J 5 bases short, with 17 bases between. Looked up from germline, CDR1 is LNHDA and CDR2 is SQIVND (reference sequence). The CDR3 is 15 residues long. As DNA, the CDR3 is TGTGCCAGTAGTTTCTCTCCCGGGTCCCAAGATACGCAGTATTTT. Amino acids: CASSFSPGSQDTQYF.

This clone has only a few counts. V gene TRBV19 combines with J gene TRBJ1-5; 8 nucleotides agree with TRBD1. The V and J ends lost 6 bases and 1 base, in that order; junction bases with no gene match: 5. CDR1 is LNHDA, CDR2 SQIVND, per germline (reference sequence). The CDR3 sequence is 15 residues long. The CDR3 DNA is TGTGCCAGTAGGGACAGGGAGTTGAGCAATCAGCCCCAGCATTTT. Its protein is CASRDRELSNQPQHF.

The V and J genes are TRBV7-2 and TRBJ2-3; D tentatively reads TRBD1 or TRBD2 (5 bases each). Germline V gives CDR1 SGHTA, CDR2 FQGNSA. The CDR3 is 16 residues long. The V end lost 5 bases, the J end lost 3 bases, and 18 bases lay between the germline ends. The CDR3: CASSPPTGTATDTQYF. The CDR3 coding sequence is TGTGCCAGCAGCCCCCCGACCGGGACCGCAACAGATACGCAGTATTTT.

Ten or more counts support this clone. The chain is built from TRBV7-9 and TRBJ2-1, with TRBD1 matching over 8 bases. Germline V gene sequence: CDR1 SEHNR, CDR2 FQNEAQ (reference sequence). CDR3 length: 15 residues. The V segment lost 4 bases and the J segment 5 bases; nucleotides outside the gene matches: 7. The CDR3 protein is CASSSGQDTHNEQFF. CDR3 sequence (DNA): TGTGCCAGCAGCTCGGGACAGGACACTCACAATGAGCAGTTCTTC.

The CDR3 is CASSQTLYNEQFF. The DNA of the CDR3 is TGCGCCAGCAGCCAGACTTTGTACAATGAGCAGTTCTTC. This sequence joins TRBV4-1 and TRBJ2-1; no reliable D call. V was pared by 3 bases and J by 4 bases, with 7 bases between. CDR3 length: 13 residues. Germline CDR1 and CDR2: MGHRA and YSYEKL.